The rows below give T cell receptor beta chains drawn from one sample of a study of cytomegalovirus exposure and HLA in healthy donors. TCRdb's table, derived via immunoSEQ multiplex PCR, lists solely in-frame clones and lacks some. This table has about 130,000 clones, roughly 70% appearing once. The specimen was PBMCs. These receptors were collected from a man aged 25 to 40 in good health and CMV-seronegative. Each CDR3 is given with its conserved first and last residue. The order of the fields is V gene, J gene, CDR3 length, D gene, clone size, CDR3 protein, CDR3 DNA. The D gene is left open where the match is weak. The listing skips clone size in some rows; elsewhere it reads once, few, many or a size class.

V: TRBV30; J: TRBJ2-7; length: 16; D: TRBD1; size: few; CDR3: CAWSVFRTGTSYEQYF; DNA: TGTGCCTGGAGTGTATTTCGGACAGGCACGTCCTACGAGCAGTACTTC
V: TRBV5-1; J: TRBJ2-3; length: 17; D: .; size: few; CDR3: CASRRGDDWVPSETQYF; DNA: TGCGCCAGCAGGCGGGGTGATGATTGGGTCCCCAGCGAGACGCAGTATTTT
V: TRBV5-1; J: TRBJ1-5; length: 15; D: .; size: .; CDR3: CASSLDSGGNQPQHF; DNA: TGCGCCAGCAGCTTGGATTCAGGGGGCAATCAGCCCCAGCATTTT
V: TRBV5-6; J: TRBJ1-5; length: 15; D: .; size: .; CDR3: CASSFVGAGDQPQHF; DNA: TGTGCCAGCAGCTTTGTGGGGGCGGGCGATCAGCCCCAGCATTTT
V: TRBV19; J: TRBJ1-1; length: 12; D: .; size: .; CDR3: CASSIDRTGAFF; DNA: TGTGCCAGTAGTATAGACCGCACGGGAGCTTTCTTT
V: TRBV18; J: TRBJ2-3; length: 17; D: .; size: .; CDR3: CASSPRWAGSPTDTQYF; DNA: TGTGCCAGCTCACCAAGGTGGGCAGGTTCCCCCACAGATACGCAGTATTTT
V: TRBV5-1; J: TRBJ2-6; length: 18; D: .; size: .; CDR3: CASSFRGGPTTGANVLTF; DNA: TGCGCCAGCAGCTTCAGGGGAGGGCCAACAACTGGGGCCAACGTCCTGACTTTC
V: TRBV9; J: TRBJ2-7; length: 14; D: .; size: few; CDR3: CASSVRGNSYEQYF; DNA: TGTGCCAGCAGCGTACGCGGGAACTCCTACGAGCAGTACTTC
V: TRBV27; J: TRBJ1-4; length: 14; D: TRBD1; size: .; CDR3: CASSFGPRGEKLFF; DNA: TGTGCCAGCAGTTTTGGACCCAGGGGGGAAAAACTGTTTTTT
V: TRBV9; J: TRBJ1-2; length: 15; D: TRBD1; size: .; CDR3: CASSVGQGQNYGYTF; DNA: TGTGCCAGCAGCGTAGGACAGGGACAGAACTATGGCTACACCTTC
V: TRBV28; J: TRBJ1-1; length: 14; D: TRBD1; size: .; CDR3: CASTAPGGNTEAFF; DNA: TGTGCCAGCACCGCTCCAGGGGGGAACACTGAAGCTTTCTTT
V: TRBV28; J: TRBJ2-7; length: 12; D: .; size: .; CDR3: CASSFPQGKQYF; DNA: TGTGCCAGCAGTTTCCCACAGGGAAAGCAGTACTTC
V: TRBV4-1; J: TRBJ1-5; length: 16; D: TRBD1; size: .; CDR3: CASSLQGLSGNQPQHF; DNA: TGCGCCAGCAGCCTACAGGGGCTTTCGGGGAATCAGCCCCAGCATTTT
V: TRBV6-1; J: TRBJ1-1; length: 14; D: .; size: .; CDR3: CASSLREVNTEAFF; DNA: TGTGCCAGCAGTCTTAGAGAGGTGAACACTGAAGCTTTCTTT
V: TRBV28; J: TRBJ2-5; length: 14; D: .; size: .; CDR3: CASSPGQIQETQYF; DNA: TGTGCCAGCAGTCCAGGACAGATCCAAGAGACCCAGTACTTC
V: TRBV6-1; J: TRBJ1-2; length: 14; D: .; size: .; CDR3: CASGGAGTGNGYTF; DNA: TGTGCCAGCGGGGGGGCAGGGACTGGTAATGGCTACACCTTC
V: TRBV11-2; J: TRBJ2-2; length: 18; D: TRBD2; size: .; CDR3: CASRHPQGGLADTGELFF; DNA: TGTGCCAGCAGACACCCGCAGGGGGGACTAGCTGACACCGGGGAGCTGTTTTTT
V: TRBV7-2; J: TRBJ1-6; length: 16; D: TRBD1; size: .; CDR3: CASSLVGQGLQSPLHF; DNA: TGTGCCAGCAGCTTAGTGGGACAGGGGCTGCAGTCACCCCTCCACTTT
V: TRBV28; J: TRBJ2-5; length: 15; D: TRBD1; size: .; CDR3: CASSSPGTGQETQYF; DNA: TGTGCCAGCAGTTCTCCCGGGACAGGCCAAGAGACCCAGTACTTC
V: TRBV2; J: TRBJ1-2; length: 12; D: .; size: once; CDR3: CASSPRVDGYTF; DNA: TGTGCCAGCAGTCCCAGGGTGGATGGCTACACCTTC
V: TRBV7-9; J: TRBJ2-7; length: 15; D: .; size: few; CDR3: CATRPPTGRTYEQYF; DNA: TGTGCCACCCGACCCCCGACAGGCCGGACCTACGAGCAGTACTTC
V: TRBV9; J: TRBJ2-2; length: 14; D: TRBD1; size: few; CDR3: CASSGGQGAGELFF; DNA: TGTGCCAGCAGCGGAGGACAGGGTGCCGGGGAGCTGTTTTTT
V: TRBV28; J: TRBJ1-1; length: 13; D: TRBD1; size: once; CDR3: CASSLPGGTEAFF; DNA: TGTGCCAGCAGTCTTCCAGGGGGCACTGAAGCTTTCTTT
V: TRBV30; J: TRBJ1-2; length: 11; D: .; size: .; CDR3: CAGGLHGGYTF; DNA: TGTGCCGGAGGACTGCACGGAGGCTACACCTTC
V: TRBV19; J: TRBJ2-2; length: 14; D: .; size: .; CDR3: CATHGGVVTGELFF; DNA: TGTGCCACCCACGGAGGGGTGGTCACCGGGGAGCTGTTTTTT
V: TRBV28; J: TRBJ2-1; length: 15; D: .; size: .; CDR3: CASSLALYVTNEQFF; DNA: TGTGCCAGCAGTTTGGCTCTGTACGTCACGAATGAGCAGTTCTTC
V: TRBV15; J: TRBJ1-5; length: 13; D: TRBD1; size: .; CDR3: CATSGTVGQPQHF; DNA: TGTGCCACCAGCGGGACAGTCGGTCAGCCCCAGCATTTT
V: TRBV4-1; J: TRBJ2-2; length: 16; D: .; size: .; CDR3: CASSLFSGANTGELFF; DNA: TGCGCCAGCAGCCTCTTTAGCGGTGCGAACACCGGGGAGCTGTTTTTT
V: TRBV6-1; J: TRBJ1-5; length: 13; D: .; size: .; CDR3: CASSVIRDQPQHF; DNA: TGTGCCAGCAGTGTAATCCGGGATCAGCCCCAGCATTTT
V: TRBV30; J: TRBJ1-6; length: 14; D: .; size: .; CDR3: CAWSVAAGNSPLHF; DNA: TGTGCCTGGAGTGTTGCGGCAGGGAATTCACCCCTCCACTTT
V: TRBV13; J: TRBJ2-1; length: 15; D: TRBD2; size: .; CDR3: CASSPSGSAYNEQFF; DNA: TGTGCCAGCAGCCCTAGCGGGAGTGCCTACAATGAGCAGTTCTTC
V: TRBV6-1; J: TRBJ1-3; length: 14; D: TRBD1; size: .; CDR3: CASSGVGGQYTIYF; DNA: TGTGCCAGCAGTGGTGTAGGGGGCCAATACACCATATATTTT
V: TRBV29-1; J: TRBJ2-1; length: 14; D: TRBD1; size: .; CDR3: CSVLRDRDYNEQFF; DNA: TGCAGCGTCCTCCGGGACAGAGACTACAATGAGCAGTTCTTC
V: TRBV5-4; J: TRBJ2-5; length: 16; D: TRBD1; size: once; CDR3: CASSAAGTGGLETQYF; DNA: TGTGCCAGCAGCGCGGCCGGGACAGGGGGCCTCGAGACCCAGTACTTC
V: TRBV7-2; J: TRBJ1-1; length: 16; D: TRBD1; size: .; CDR3: CASSLDRGDRFTEAFF; DNA: TGTGCCAGCAGCTTAGACAGAGGGGACAGGTTTACTGAAGCTTTCTTT
V: TRBV11-2; J: TRBJ1-1; length: 13; D: .; size: .; CDR3: CASTYGVNTEAFF; DNA: TGTGCCAGCACATACGGGGTGAACACTGAAGCTTTCTTT